The source of this T cell receptor (beta chain) is a study of blood T cell repertoires in COVID-19. Whole-study context: Specimens from acute and convalescent COVID-19 originated in the United States, Italy and Spain.

The data were produced by immunoSEQ multiplex PCR, yet TCRdb's version contains in-frame clones alone and is incomplete. The sample yields about 220,000 clones, almost 90% seen once. Across 24 US areas, participants ranged in age from about 18 to 89 years. Participant-reported clinical history was the basis for cohort assignment. Exposed participants encountered a COVID-19 case during the 2 weeks preceding study entry. CDR3 length equals 16 residues. The junction had 6 bases not matched to a gene; V was cut back by 0 bases and J by 3 bases. CDR1 and CDR2 (germline): MGHRA, YSYEKL. The sequence derives from a young man who had been exposed to COVID-19. What was sequenced was PBMCs or T cells enriched from blood (not recorded which). The rearrangement links TRBV4-1 to TRBJ2-7; 9 bases map to TRBD2. This CDR3 is CASSQDEAGGLYEQYF. CDR3 DNA sequence: TGCGCCAGCAGCCAAGATGAAGCGGGGGGCCTCTACGAGCAGTACTTC.